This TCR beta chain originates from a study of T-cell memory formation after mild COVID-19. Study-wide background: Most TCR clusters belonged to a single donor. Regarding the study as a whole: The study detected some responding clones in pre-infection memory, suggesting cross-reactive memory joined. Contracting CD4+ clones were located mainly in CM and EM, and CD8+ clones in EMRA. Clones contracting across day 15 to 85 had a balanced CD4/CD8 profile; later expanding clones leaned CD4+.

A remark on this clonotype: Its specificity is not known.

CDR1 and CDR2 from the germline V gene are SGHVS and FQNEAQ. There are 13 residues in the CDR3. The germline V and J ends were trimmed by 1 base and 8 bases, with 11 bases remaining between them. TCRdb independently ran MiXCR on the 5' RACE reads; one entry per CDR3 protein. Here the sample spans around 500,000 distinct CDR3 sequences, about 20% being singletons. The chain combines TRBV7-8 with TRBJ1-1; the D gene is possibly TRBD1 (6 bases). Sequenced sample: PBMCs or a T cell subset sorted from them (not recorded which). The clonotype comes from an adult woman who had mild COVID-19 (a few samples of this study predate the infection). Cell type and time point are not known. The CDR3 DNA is TGTGCCAGCAGCTTAGTCGGGGGGCAGGAAGCTTTCTTT. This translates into CASSLVGGQEAFF. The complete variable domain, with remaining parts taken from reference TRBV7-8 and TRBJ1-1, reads GAGVSQSPRYKVAKRGQDVALRCDPISGHVSLFWYQQALGQGPEFLTYFQNEAQLDKSGLPSDRFFAERPEGSVSTLKIQRTQQEDSAVYLCASSLVGGQEAFFGQGTRLTVV.